Each of the 27 T cell receptor beta chains below was sequenced from the same sample in a study of OX40 agonist ivuxolimab in advanced cancers. Produced via immunoSEQ multiplex PCR; TCRdb's table is partial and in-frame only. The sample lists 59,000 or so clones; 87% were seen once. This specimen was CD4+ or CD8+ T cells sorted from blood, taken in a trial of the OX40 agonist ivuxolimab. The origin of the receptors is an adult with an advanced solid tumor such as melanoma, head and neck, liver or kidney cancer.

The chain employs TRBV29-1 and TRBJ2-5, with TRBD2 as a possible D gene (5 bases). Germline values: CDR1 SQVTM, CDR2 ANQGSEA. Trimming left V 8 bases short and J 5 bases short, with 21 bases between. The CDR3 is 14 amino acids. This CDR3 is CSSSKETGSETQYF. The CDR3 nucleotides are TGCAGCTCAAGCAAAGAGACGGGATCGGAGACCCAGTACTTC.

This rearrangement joins TRBV7-8 to TRBJ1-5; D possibly corresponds to TRBD1 (6 bases). There are 17 residues in the CDR3. The V end lost 0 bases, the J end lost 0 bases, and 12 bases lay between the germline ends. Germline CDR1 SGHVS, CDR2 FQNEAQ. The CDR3, as DNA: TGTGCCAGCAGCTTAGCTCAGGGGCCCCATAGCAATCAGCCCCAGCATTTT. Protein product: CASSLAQGPHSNQPQHF.

The chain joins TRBV7-3 to TRBJ2-5; 10 nucleotides agree with TRBD1. This CDR3 region has 13 residues. The V segment lost 8 bases and the J segment 1 base; nucleotides outside the gene matches: 1. CDR1 is SGHTA, CDR2 FQGTGA, per germline. The CDR3: CASGQGGQETQYF. CDR3 nucleotide sequence: TGTGCCAGCGGACAGGGGGGCCAAGAGACCCAGTACTTC.

The chain has TRBV11-2 and TRBJ2-1; no clear D gene. V lost 5 bases to trimming and J lost 9 bases, with 8 bases between them. Germline V CDR1 and CDR2: SGHAT, FQNNGV. The CDR3 length is 11 residues. The CDR3 nucleotides are TGTGCCAGCAGCCCGGGTATTGAGCAGTTCTTC. Translated: CASSPGIEQFF.

This clone has just a few counts. J is TRBJ2-7 and V is TRBV19; tentatively, D is TRBD1 or TRBD2 (5 bases each). V dropped 6 bases and J dropped 4 bases, with 22 bases sitting between them. Per germline, CDR1 LNHDA and CDR2 SQIVND (reference sequence). CDR3 length equals 16 residues. The CDR3: CASSHPRGSRRYEQYF. The CDR3 nucleotides read TGTGCCAGTAGCCATCCTCGGGGCAGCAGAAGGTACGAGCAGTACTTC.

V usage is TRBV30 and J usage is TRBJ1-1; maybe TRBD1 (6 bases). Per the germline V gene, CDR1 is GTSNPN and CDR2 is SVGIG (reference sequence). Trimming removed 2 bases at V and 7 bases at J, with 17 bases between. This CDR3 is 14 amino acids long. The CDR3 is CAWSPGAGGSEAFF. The DNA of the CDR3 is TGTGCCTGGAGTCCGGGGGCTGGGGGGAGTGAAGCTTTCTTT. Looking up the rest from reference TRBV30 and TRBJ1-1 gives the full variable domain: SQTIHQWPATLVQPVGSPLSLECTVEGTSNPNLYWYRQAAGRGLQLLFYSVGIGQISSEVPQNLSASRPQDRQFILSSKKLLLSDSGFYLCAWSPGAGGSEAFFGQGTRLTVV.

The chain couples TRBV7-2 to TRBJ2-5, with 7 bases fitting TRBD2. This CDR3 contains 16 residues. Unmatched junction bases numbered 13, after V lost 5 bases and J lost 4 bases. Germline V lookup: CDR1 SGHTA, CDR2 FQGNSA. The CDR3 nucleotides read TGTGCCAGCAGCCCCCCCCCGGGGGGAGGGAGAGAGACCCAGTACTTC. Its protein product is CASSPPPGGGRETQYF.

V and J are TRBV5-1 and TRBJ1-1; no definite D call. This CDR3 has 14 amino acids. Germline V gene sequence: CDR1 SGHRS, CDR2 YFSETQ. V lost 0 bases and J 1 base, leaving 7 bases between the germline ends. The CDR3: CASSLEGGNTEAFF. CDR3 DNA: TGCGCCAGCAGCTTGGAAGGCGGGAACACTGAAGCTTTCTTT.

The chain joins TRBV7-8 to TRBJ1-1, with a tentative D call TRBD1 (5 bases). The V gene's germline CDR1 is SGHVS and CDR2 FQNEAQ. The V gene lost 2 bases and the J gene lost 3 bases, with 10 bases spanning the gap. The CDR3 loop spans 14 amino acids. This CDR3 is CASSLFRGDTEAFF. CDR3 nucleotides: TGTGCCAGCAGCTTATTCCGGGGGGACACTGAAGCTTTCTTT.

The genes are TRBV4-1 and TRBJ1-4; the match to TRBD1 covers 7 bases. Trimming cost V 1 base and J 4 bases; bases outside gene matches: 6. The CDR3 is 16 residues long. CDR1 and CDR2 (germline): MGHRA, YSYEKL. The CDR3 loop is CASSQGTGTVNEKLFF. The CDR3 nucleotides read TGCGCCAGCAGCCAAGGGACCGGGACAGTTAATGAAAAACTGTTTTTT.

The chain combines TRBV2 with TRBJ1-1; 9 bases map to TRBD1. Per the germline V gene, CDR1 is SNHLY and CDR2 is FYNNEI. This CDR3 spans 14 amino acids. V gave up 6 bases and J gave up 2 bases; unmatched junction bases: 4. CDR3 coding DNA: TGTGCCAGCAGGGACAGGGGACCTAACACTGAAGCTTTCTTT. It is translated as CASRDRGPNTEAFF. Using reference TRBV2 and TRBJ1-1 for the parts outside the CDR3, the full variable domain is EPEVTQTPSHQVTQMGQEVILRCVPISNHLYFYWYRQILGQKVEFLVSFYNNEISEKSEIFDDQFSVERPDGSNFTLKIRSTKLEDSAMYFCASRDRGPNTEAFFGQGTRLTVV.

The V gene is TRBV27, the J gene TRBJ2-7; the match to TRBD1 covers 9 bases. The CDR3 has 16 amino acids. The V and J ends lost 6 bases and 6 bases, in that order; junction bases with no gene match: 15. Germline-derived CDR1 and CDR2 are MNHEY and SMNVEV (reference sequence). Here the CDR3 DNA reads TGTGCCAGCAGAACCTTTTGGGGACAGGGTACGGGCGAGCAGTACTTC. This sequence encodes CASRTFWGQGTGEQYF.

The J gene is TRBJ2-2, the V gene TRBV28; 8 bases align to TRBD2. CDR3 length: 15 residues. V shed 6 bases and J 6 bases; nucleotides not matched to a gene: 9. Germline V gene sequence: CDR1 MDHEN, CDR2 SYDVKM. CDR3 sequence (DNA): TGTGCCAGCAGCCTTGGTGTAGCGGGGTCCGGGGAGCTGTTTTTT. This encodes CASSLGVAGSGELFF.

This chain links TRBV7-7 with TRBJ2-7; D perhaps matches TRBD1 (6 bases). The CDR3 length is 12 residues. Deletions cut 5 bases from V and 6 bases from J, with 11 bases between. Germline-derived CDR1 and CDR2 are SSHAT and FNYEAQ (reference sequence). Here the CDR3 reads CASSLQGGEQYF. The DNA of the CDR3 is TGTGCCAGCAGCCTACAGGGTGGCGAGCAGTACTTC.

CDR3 region: CASSRRGEKLFF. The DNA for the CDR3 is TGTGCCAGCAGCCGGAGAGGTGAAAAACTGTTTTTT. The gene calls are TRBV28 and TRBJ1-4, with D hard to call. The CDR3 is 12 amino acids. CDR1 is MDHEN, CDR2 SYDVKM, per germline. V was trimmed by 6 bases and J by 7 bases, leaving 9 bases between them.

The V and J genes are TRBV7-9 and TRBJ1-3; the D gene is possibly TRBD1 (5 bases). The CDR3 covers 15 residues. Per the germline V gene, CDR1 is SEHNR and CDR2 is FQNEAQ (reference sequence). V lost 5 bases to trimming and J lost 2 bases, with 13 bases between them. CDR3 sequence reads: CASSPRGGAGNTIYF. CDR3 coding DNA: TGTGCCAGCAGCCCGCGGGGGGGGGCTGGAAACACCATATATTTT.

The chain has TRBV19 and TRBJ2-1; perhaps TRBD1 as D (6 bases). The CDR3 runs to 16 residues. In germline, CDR1 is LNHDA, CDR2 SQIVND (reference sequence). With 4 bases removed from V and 1 base from J, the gap between germline ends came to 14 bases. Here the CDR3 reads CASSTNPGQSYNEQFF. DNA of the CDR3: TGTGCCAGTAGTACGAATCCGGGACAATCCTACAATGAGCAGTTCTTC.

About this clone itself: The junction departs from germline at one end; a sequencing error may be responsible. This chain links TRBV9 with TRBJ1-3; 7 bases fit TRBD1. Germline lookup yields CDR1 SGDLS and CDR2 YYNGEE. The CDR3 runs 17 residues. CDR3 loop: CASSPTTGASSGSTIYF. CDR3 DNA sequence: TGTGCCAGCAGCCCGACAACAGGGGCGAGCTCTGGAAGCACCATATATTTT.

This chain links TRBV1 with TRBJ2-3; no DNA check was done on the table's D call, TRBD2. TRBV1 is a pseudogene segment. This CDR3 contains 15 residues. The CDR3 nucleotides are TGCACCAGCAGCCAAGAAACCTCCCCGCGGGGAACGCAGTATTTT. This sequence encodes CTSSQETSPRGTQYF.

The rearrangement links TRBV27 to TRBJ1-1, with D tentatively TRBD1 (6 bases). From germline, CDR1 is MNHEY and CDR2 SMNVEV (reference sequence). The CDR3 contains 15 residues. Trimming removed 6 bases at V and 3 bases at J, with 17 bases between. Written as DNA, the CDR3 is TGTGCCAGCAGAGGCCCGGGGGGCGAGGACACTGAAGCTTTCTTT. Translated, it gives CASRGPGGEDTEAFF.

The chain carries TRBV6-1 and TRBJ1-5, with D possibly TRBD1 on 5 matching bases. V gave up 3 bases and J gave up 4 bases, with 10 bases separating them. The CDR3 has 14 residues. The germline V gene has CDR1 MNHNS and CDR2 SASEGT. The CDR3 spells CASSDLGGNQPQHF. The CDR3 region has the DNA TGTGCCAGCAGTGATCTTGGGGGGAATCAGCCCCAGCATTTT.

For the CDR3, the DNA is TGTGCCAGCAGTTTGAACTACCAAGAGACCCAGTACTTC. Amino acids: CASSLNYQETQYF. The chain links TRBV27 to TRBJ2-5; D not certain. The ends were cut back, 3 bases at V and 0 bases at J, with 5 bases in the middle. The CDR3 is 13 residues long. Germline V gene data show CDR1 as MNHEY and CDR2 as SMNVEV (reference sequence).

V and J are TRBV28 and TRBJ1-5; 12 bases align to TRBD1. Unmatched junction bases numbered 7, after V lost 5 bases and J lost 5 bases. This CDR3 is 16 amino acids long. The germline gives CDR1 MDHEN, CDR2 SYDVKM. The CDR3 reads CASSDWDRGQDQPQHF. The CDR3 bases are TGTGCCAGCAGTGACTGGGACAGGGGGCAGGATCAGCCCCAGCATTTT.

CDR3 DNA: TGCGCCAGCAGCGTAACAGGGGGCGGAAACGAGCAGTACTTC. Its protein is CASSVTGGGNEQYF. The rearrangement links TRBV5-1 to TRBJ2-7; 9 bases are shared with TRBD1. CDR1 and CDR2 from the germline V gene are SGHRS and YFSETQ. The CDR3 runs to 14 residues. With V trimmed by 4 bases and J by 5 bases, 7 bases remained unmatched.

The chain employs TRBV5-4 and TRBJ2-1; 9 positions agree with TRBD1. CDR1 is SGHNT, CDR2 YYREEE, per germline (reference sequence). V gave up 4 bases and J gave up 6 bases; unmatched junction bases: 11. This CDR3 comprises 16 residues. In nucleotides, the CDR3 is TGTGCCAGCAGCATTCTGGGACAGGGTTCTGGCAATGAGCAGTTCTTC. This gives the protein CASSILGQGSGNEQFF.

This clone was seen once. V gene TRBV6-5 combines with J gene TRBJ2-1; 9 positions match TRBD2. Germline V gene lookup returns CDR1 MNHEY and CDR2 SVGAGI. Trimming at V came to 2 bases and at J to 5 bases, leaving 4 bases not matched to a gene. The length of the CDR3 is 15 residues. CDR3 bases: TGTGCCAGCAGTTACGGTCTAGCGGGGAACAATGAGCAGTTCTTC. As protein: CASSYGLAGNNEQFF.

The rearrangement uses TRBV2 and TRBJ2-2; D may be TRBD1 (5 bases). V was cut by 7 bases and J by 6 bases, with 15 bases left in between. The CDR3 runs 14 residues. Germline V gene sequence: CDR1 SNHLY, CDR2 FYNNEI. CDR3 nucleotide sequence: TGTGCCAGCATGATGGACAATACGGCCGGGGAGCTGTTTTTT. It encodes CASMMDNTAGELFF.